These 22 T cell receptor beta chains were all obtained from the same sample, sequenced in a study of blood T cell repertoires in COVID-19. TCRdb keeps only in-frame clones here, not all; method: immunoSEQ multiplex PCR. The sample has fewer than 150,000 clones, just under 85% seen once. Sequencing was done on a sample of peripheral blood. Receptors were obtained from a human donor in a cohort sampled during active COVID-19.

The chain uses TRBV5-1 and TRBJ2-6, with TRBD1 matching 12 bases. The CDR3 totals 18 residues. CDR1 and CDR2 (germline): SGHRS, YFSETQ. Trimming removed 1 base from V and 3 bases from J; junction bases left unmatched: 5. CDR3 region: CASSLLGQGARGANVLTF. The CDR3 DNA is TGCGCCAGCAGCTTGCTGGGACAGGGGGCGCGTGGGGCCAACGTCCTGACTTTC.

This chain connects TRBV7-9 to TRBJ2-5; D remains ambiguous. This CDR3 comprises 15 residues. From germline, CDR1 is SEHNR and CDR2 FQNEAQ (reference sequence). The ends were cut back, 1 base at V and 1 base at J, with 10 bases in the middle. DNA for the CDR3: TGTGCCAGCAGCTTAGTTCGAGGATTCCAAGAGACCCAGTACTTC. Translated: CASSLVRGFQETQYF.

The rearrangement links TRBV5-1 to TRBJ1-3; tentatively, D is TRBD1 (6 bases). CDR1 and CDR2 from the germline V gene are SGHRS and YFSETQ. The CDR3 runs 16 residues. V was cut by 1 base and J by 2 bases, with 13 bases left in between. CDR3: CASSLTGSFAGNTIYF. CDR3 nucleotides: TGCGCCAGCAGCTTGACAGGGAGTTTCGCTGGAAACACCATATATTTT.

This sequence joins TRBV15 and TRBJ2-3; 7 nucleotides agree with TRBD2. The CDR3 has 15 residues. CDR1 LNHNV and CDR2 YYDKDF come from the germline V gene (reference sequence). The junction had 5 bases not matched to a gene; V was cut back by 5 bases and J by 0 bases. CDR3 amino acids: CATSPGGRSTDTQYF. Written as DNA, the CDR3 is TGTGCCACCAGCCCCGGGGGGAGGAGCACAGATACGCAGTATTTT.

The chain has TRBV5-1 and TRBJ1-6; tentatively, D is TRBD1 (5 bases). The V and J ends lost 0 bases and 10 bases respectively, with 8 bases between them. The CDR3 runs to 13 residues. CDR1 and CDR2 (germline): SGHRS, YFSETQ. The CDR3 bases are TGCGCCAGCAGCTTGGAGGAGGGGTCACCCCTCCACTTT. Encoded protein: CASSLEEGSPLHF.

This chain connects TRBV3-1 (or the pseudogene TRBV3-2) to TRBJ1-2, with 10 bases lining up with TRBD1. Germline V gene lookup returns CDR1 LGHDT and CDR2 YNNKEL (reference sequence). J gave up 5 bases and V 4 bases, and 1 base lay outside the gene matches. The CDR3 is 13 amino acids. CDR3 in amino acids: CASSPGQGYGYTF. CDR3 nucleotide sequence: TGTGCCAGCAGCCCGGGACAGGGGTATGGCTACACCTTC.

The V gene is TRBV19, the J gene TRBJ2-1; 8 bases align to TRBD2. This CDR3 has 15 residues. Unmatched junction bases numbered 6, after V lost 1 base and J lost 7 bases. Germline lookup yields CDR1 LNHDA and CDR2 SQIVND (reference sequence). The CDR3 region is CASSIAGGSLNEQFF. The CDR3, as DNA: TGTGCCAGTAGTATAGCGGGGGGGTCTTTGAATGAGCAGTTCTTC.

The chain recombines TRBV6-5 with TRBJ1-2; TRBD1 aligns across 8 bases. Germline assignment: CDR1 MNHEY and CDR2 SVGAGI. J was trimmed by 6 bases and V by 8 bases; bases with no gene match: 8. The CDR3 totals 13 residues. The CDR3 DNA is TGTGCCAGCTCCCCGACAGGGGTCCATGGCTACACCTTC. This encodes CASSPTGVHGYTF.

The chain couples TRBV20-1 to TRBJ2-7, with a tentative D call TRBD1 (5 bases). The V end was cut by 3 bases, the J end by 3 bases, with 9 bases between. Germline V CDR1 and CDR2: DFQATT, SNEGSKA (reference sequence). The CDR3 contains 12 residues. CDR3 sequence (DNA): TGCAGTGCTAGTAGGGGCTTCTACGAGCAGTACTTC. Protein product: CSASRGFYEQYF.

The V call is TRBV7-6, the J call TRBJ1-1, with unresolved D. V was pared by 2 bases and J by 3 bases, with 7 bases between. The CDR3 totals 13 residues. CDR1 is SGHVS and CDR2 is FNYEAQ in the germline V gene. The CDR3 sequence is CASSLSSDTEAFF. The DNA for the CDR3 is TGTGCCAGCAGCTTATCCTCGGACACTGAAGCTTTCTTT.

The CDR3 region is CASSQALQGSYGYTF. CDR3 DNA sequence: TGCGCCAGCAGCCAAGCCTTACAGGGAAGCTATGGCTACACCTTC. The rearrangement uses TRBV4-1 and TRBJ1-2; D might be TRBD1 (6 bases). Germline values: CDR1 MGHRA, CDR2 YSYEKL. V lost 1 base and J lost 4, with 13 bases in between. This CDR3 is 15 amino acids long.

The V gene is TRBV4-2, the J gene TRBJ2-1, with D maybe TRBD2 (6 bases). The germline V gene has CDR1 LGHNA and CDR2 YNFKEQ. V was trimmed by 1 base and J by 0 bases, leaving 13 bases between them. There are 17 residues in the CDR3. The chain's CDR3 is CASSQGPGLNSYNEQFF. In nucleotides, the CDR3 is TGTGCCAGCAGCCAAGGTCCGGGACTCAACTCCTACAATGAGCAGTTCTTC.

This CDR3 reads CAALRDVNTIYF. The CDR3 nucleotides are TGTGCCGCACTCAGGGATGTAAACACCATATATTTT. The chain carries TRBV6-6 and TRBJ1-3; a weak D match, TRBD1 (5 bases). The CDR3 sequence is 12 residues long. V was shortened by 11 bases and J by 6 bases, with 14 bases between the two germline ends. Germline V gene data show CDR1 as MNHNY and CDR2 as SVGAGI (reference sequence).

The chain carries TRBV7-9 and TRBJ1-1, with a possible D match to TRBD1 (6 bases). Germline V gene data show CDR1 as SEHNR and CDR2 as FQNEAQ (reference sequence). The CDR3 has 15 residues. The V gene lost 2 bases and the J gene lost 3 bases, with 13 bases spanning the gap. The CDR3 reads CASSLRGGADTEAFF. CDR3 in DNA: TGTGCCAGCAGCTTACGTGGGGGCGCGGACACTGAAGCTTTCTTT.

This chain links TRBV4-2 with TRBJ1-4; D is perhaps TRBD1 (6 bases). V lost 8 bases and J lost 3, with 22 bases in between. Per the germline V gene, CDR1 is LGHNA and CDR2 is YNFKEQ. This CDR3 region has 17 residues. CDR3 loop: CASRPGAGKEANEKLFF. For the CDR3, the DNA is TGTGCCAGCCGCCCAGGGGCAGGGAAAGAGGCTAATGAAAAACTGTTTTTT.

The rearrangement links TRBV3-1 (or the pseudogene TRBV3-2) to TRBJ2-7; TRBD2 aligns across 9 bases. The germline V gene encodes CDR1 LGHDT and CDR2 YNNKEL (reference sequence). The CDR3 runs to 15 residues. With V trimmed by 5 bases and J by 4 bases, 9 bases remained unmatched. CDR3 in DNA: TGTGCCAGCAGCTCTGGGGGACTAGCCGGATACGAGCAGTACTTC. Amino acids: CASSSGGLAGYEQYF.

The chain recombines TRBV6-5 with TRBJ1-2; the D gene is possibly TRBD1 (6 bases). Per the germline V gene, CDR1 is MNHEY and CDR2 is SVGAGI. The length of the CDR3 is 14 residues. Trimming took off 5 bases at V and 5 bases at J, with 15 bases between the two ends. For the CDR3, the DNA is TGTGCCAGCAGTAAGCGGGGGGGCAGGTATGGCTACACCTTC. This encodes CASSKRGGRYGYTF.

The rearrangement joins TRBV7-9 to TRBJ2-1; 10 positions agree with TRBD2. The V gene's germline CDR1 is SEHNR and CDR2 FQNEAQ (reference sequence). The J segment lost 0 bases and the V segment lost 2 bases, leaving 4 bases of the junction unmatched. This CDR3 is 17 amino acids long. As DNA, the CDR3 is TGTGCCAGCAGCTTAACCGCTAGCGGGAGCTCCTACAATGAGCAGTTCTTC. Translated: CASSLTASGSSYNEQFF.

The gene calls are TRBV6-5 and TRBJ1-6; tentative D call: TRBD1 (6 bases). The CDR3 contains 14 residues. Germline CDR1 MNHEY, CDR2 SVGAGI. V shed 7 bases and J shed 7 bases, with 14 bases lying between them. As DNA, the CDR3 is TGTGCCAGCACTCGAGGACAGTTGAATTCACCCCTCCACTTT. Translation gives CASTRGQLNSPLHF.

As to this clone: Germline and junction disagree at one end, which may indicate a read error. This chain uses TRBV27 with TRBJ2-7, with no clear D. The CDR3 runs to 13 residues. Germline-derived CDR1 and CDR2 are MNHEY and SMNVEV (reference sequence). CDR3 residues: CASSPQISYEQCF. Written as DNA, the CDR3 is TGTGCCAGCAGTCCACAGATATCTTACGAGCAGTGCTTC.

V gene TRBV7-8 combines with J gene TRBJ1-5; D is possibly TRBD1 (5 bases). V was trimmed by 1 base and J by 0 bases, leaving 16 bases between them. The CDR3 is 18 residues long. Looked up from germline, CDR1 is SGHVS and CDR2 is FQNEAQ. The CDR3 is CASSLGSVTEPSNQPQHF. The CDR3 DNA reads TGTGCCAGCAGCTTAGGATCTGTGACAGAACCTAGCAATCAGCCCCAGCATTTT. Variable domain in full (rest from reference TRBV7-8 and TRBJ1-5): GAGVSQSPRYKVAKRGQDVALRCDPISGHVSLFWYQQALGQGPEFLTYFQNEAQLDKSGLPSDRFFAERPEGSVSTLKIQRTQQEDSAVYLCASSLGSVTEPSNQPQHFGDGTRLSIL.

This chain uses TRBV19 with TRBJ2-7; D not resolved. V was trimmed by 1 base and J by 3 bases, leaving 13 bases between them. CDR1 is LNHDA and CDR2 is SQIVND in the germline V gene (reference sequence). CDR3 length: 15 amino acids. Here the CDR3 reads CASSIVGSQDYEQYF. CDR3 coding DNA: TGTGCCAGTAGTATAGTGGGCTCACAAGACTACGAGCAGTACTTC. Drawing the rest from reference TRBV19 and TRBJ2-7, the complete variable domain is DGGITQSPKYLFRKEGQNVTLSCEQNLNHDAMYWYRQDPGQGLRLIYYSQIVNDFQKGDIAEGYSVSREKKESFPLTVTSAQKNPTAFYLCASSIVGSQDYEQYFGPGTRLTVT.